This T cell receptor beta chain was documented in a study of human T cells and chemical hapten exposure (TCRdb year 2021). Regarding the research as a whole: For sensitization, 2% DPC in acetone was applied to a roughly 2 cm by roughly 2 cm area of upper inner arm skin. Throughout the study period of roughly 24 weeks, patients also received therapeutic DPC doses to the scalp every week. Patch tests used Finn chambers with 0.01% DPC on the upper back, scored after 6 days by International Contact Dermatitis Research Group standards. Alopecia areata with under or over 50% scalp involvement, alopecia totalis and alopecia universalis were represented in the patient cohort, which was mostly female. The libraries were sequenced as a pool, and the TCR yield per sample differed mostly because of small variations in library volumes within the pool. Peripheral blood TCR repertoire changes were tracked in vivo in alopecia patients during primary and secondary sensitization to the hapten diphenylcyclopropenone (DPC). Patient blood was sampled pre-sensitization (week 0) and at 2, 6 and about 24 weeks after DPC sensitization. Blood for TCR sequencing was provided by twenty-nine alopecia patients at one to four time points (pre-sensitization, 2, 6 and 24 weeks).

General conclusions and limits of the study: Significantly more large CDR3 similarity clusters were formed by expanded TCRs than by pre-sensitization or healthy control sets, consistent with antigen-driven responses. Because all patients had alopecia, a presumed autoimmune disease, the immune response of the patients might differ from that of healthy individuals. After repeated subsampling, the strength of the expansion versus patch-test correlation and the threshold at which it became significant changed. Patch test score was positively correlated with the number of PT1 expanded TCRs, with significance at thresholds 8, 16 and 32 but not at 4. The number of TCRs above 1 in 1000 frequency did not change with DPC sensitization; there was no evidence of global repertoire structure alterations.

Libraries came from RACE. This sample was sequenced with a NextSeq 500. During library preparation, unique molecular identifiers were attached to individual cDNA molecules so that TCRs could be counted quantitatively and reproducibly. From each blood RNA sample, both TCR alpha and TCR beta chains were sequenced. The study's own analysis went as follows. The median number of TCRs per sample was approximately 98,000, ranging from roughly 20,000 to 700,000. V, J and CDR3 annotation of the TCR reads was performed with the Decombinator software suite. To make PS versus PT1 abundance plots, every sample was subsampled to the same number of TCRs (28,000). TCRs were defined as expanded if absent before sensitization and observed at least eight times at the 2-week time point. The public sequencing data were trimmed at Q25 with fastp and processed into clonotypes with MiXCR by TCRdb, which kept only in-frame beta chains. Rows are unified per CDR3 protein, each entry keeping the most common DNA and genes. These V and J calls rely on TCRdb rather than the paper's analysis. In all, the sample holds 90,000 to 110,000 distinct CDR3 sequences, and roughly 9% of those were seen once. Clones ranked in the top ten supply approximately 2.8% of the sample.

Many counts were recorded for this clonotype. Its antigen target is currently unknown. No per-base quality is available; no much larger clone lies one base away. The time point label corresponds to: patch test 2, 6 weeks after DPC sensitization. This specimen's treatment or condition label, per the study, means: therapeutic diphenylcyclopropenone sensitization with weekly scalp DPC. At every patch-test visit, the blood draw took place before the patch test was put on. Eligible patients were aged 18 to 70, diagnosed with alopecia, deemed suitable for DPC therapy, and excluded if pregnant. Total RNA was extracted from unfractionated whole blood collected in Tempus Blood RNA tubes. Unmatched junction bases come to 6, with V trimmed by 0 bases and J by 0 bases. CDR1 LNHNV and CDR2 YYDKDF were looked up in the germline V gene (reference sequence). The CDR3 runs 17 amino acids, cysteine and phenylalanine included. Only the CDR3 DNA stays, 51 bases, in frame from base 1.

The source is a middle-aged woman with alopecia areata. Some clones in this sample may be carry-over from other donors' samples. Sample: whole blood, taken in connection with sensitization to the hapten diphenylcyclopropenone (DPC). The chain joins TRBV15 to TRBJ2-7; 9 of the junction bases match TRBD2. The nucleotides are TGTGCCACCAGCAGAGATCTACTAGCGGGTTTCTCCTACGAGCAGTACTTC. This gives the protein CATSRDLLAGFSYEQYF. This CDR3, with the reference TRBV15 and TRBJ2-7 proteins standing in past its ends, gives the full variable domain DAMVIQNPRYQVTQFGKPVTLSCSQTLNHNVMYWYQQKSSQAPKLLFHYYDKDFNNEADTPDNFQSRRPNTSFCFLDIRSPGLGDTAMYLCATSRDLLAGFSYEQYFGPGTRLTVT.